One sample yielded the 20 T cell receptor beta chains listed below, sequenced in a study of CD8 T cells in Susac syndrome. The RNA, 0.5 to 1 ug, was put through reverse transcription using random hexamers. TCRdb used MiXCR to reprocess the immunoSEQ multiplex PCR reads, holding one entry per CDR3 protein. There are about 94,000 distinct CDR3 sequences in the sample; 90% to 95% occur only once, and 0.3% lies in the top ten. The sequencing input was CD4+ T cells from PBMCs. Source of these receptors: a human donor with Susac syndrome.

The rearrangement uses TRBV10-2 and TRBJ1-2; no clear D. Deletions cut 5 bases from V and 0 bases from J, with 7 bases between. The CDR3 totals 13 residues. Germline CDR1 is WSHSY and CDR2 is SAAADI. The chain's CDR3 is CASSQDANYGYTF. CDR3 DNA: TGCGCCAGCAGTCAGGACGCTAACTATGGCTACACCTTC.

V and J are TRBV10-3 and TRBJ2-5, with 7 nucleotides matching TRBD1. Losses at the gene ends were 8 bases for V and 1 base for J; bases not matched to a gene: 4. The CDR3 spans 13 residues. Germline values: CDR1 ENHRY, CDR2 SYGVKD. The CDR3 loop reads CAIQDRSQETQYF. CDR3 nucleotide sequence: TGTGCCATCCAGGACAGGTCCCAAGAGACCCAGTACTTC.

The rearrangement links TRBV28 to TRBJ1-6; D perhaps matches TRBD1 (5 bases). CDR1 and CDR2 (germline): MDHEN, SYDVKM. Trimming pared 5 bases from V and 11 bases from J, leaving 13 bases between. The CDR3 length is 13 residues. The CDR3 here is CASSTQGLTPLHF. Here the CDR3 DNA reads TGTGCCAGCAGTACGCAGGGCCTTACACCCCTCCACTTT.

This rearrangement joins TRBV7-2 to TRBJ2-3; D is ambiguous. Germline CDR1 SGHTA, CDR2 FQGNSA. The CDR3 is made up of 12 amino acids. V lost 5 bases, J lost 1 base, and 4 bases lay in between. CDR3 sequence reads: CASSMGTDTQYF. Here the CDR3 DNA reads TGTGCCAGCAGCATGGGCACAGATACGCAGTATTTT.

J is TRBJ2-5 and V is TRBV7-8; 7 bases are a match to TRBD2. CDR3 length: 16 amino acids. Germline CDR1 SGHVS, CDR2 FQNEAQ. J was trimmed by 1 base and V by 5 bases; bases with no gene match: 10. CDR3 nucleotides: TGTGCCAGCAGCAGCGAGCGGGGCAGGCCCCAAGAGACCCAGTACTTC. Translating gives CASSSERGRPQETQYF.

This clonotype came up once. This sequence joins TRBV2 and TRBJ2-3, with D possibly being TRBD2 (5 bases). Trimming removed 8 bases at V and 0 bases at J, with 12 bases between. Germline V CDR1 and CDR2: SNHLY, FYNNEI. This CDR3 spans 14 amino acids. CDR3 bases: TGTGCCAGCGAGGGAGTGGGGAGCACAGATACGCAGTATTTT. The encoded protein is CASEGVGSTDTQYF.

The CDR3 spells CSAPRWDFNNEQFF. Here the CDR3 DNA reads TGCAGTGCTCCCAGGTGGGACTTCAACAATGAGCAGTTCTTC. This chain links TRBV20-1 with TRBJ2-1; perhaps TRBD2 as D (6 bases). V gave up 5 bases and J gave up 5 bases, with 16 bases separating them. This CDR3 contains 14 residues. Germline V gene sequence: CDR1 DFQATT, CDR2 SNEGSKA (reference sequence).

Only one count was recorded for this clonotype. The chain joins TRBV10-3 to TRBJ1-1; the match to TRBD1 covers 8 bases. This CDR3 has 14 amino acids. The germline gives CDR1 ENHRY, CDR2 SYGVKD. J gave up 6 bases and V 6 bases, and 9 bases lay outside the gene matches. The CDR3 DNA follows: TGTGCCATCAGCGCCCGGACAGGGATGCCTGAAGCTTTCTTT. Translation gives CAISARTGMPEAFF.

With respect to this clonotype: Compared with germline, one end of the junction differs, possibly owing to a read error. The V and J genes are TRBV5-1 and TRBJ2-3; a possible D gene is TRBD1 (5 bases). The germline V gene encodes CDR1 SGHRS and CDR2 YFSETQ. The CDR3 is 16 amino acids. CDR3 in amino acids: CASNLGQGYGTDTQYF. Written as DNA, the CDR3 is TGCGCCAGCAACTTGGGTCAGGGCTATGGCACAGATACGCAGTATTTT.

As DNA, the CDR3 is TGTGCCAGCTCACCAAGCGGGTTGGATACGCAGTATTTT. This encodes CASSPSGLDTQYF. The rearrangement joins TRBV18 to TRBJ2-3; TRBD2 might be the D (6 bases). Germline values: CDR1 KGHSH, CDR2 LQKENI. The CDR3 covers 13 residues. Trimming pared 2 bases from V and 6 bases from J, leaving 9 bases between.

The chain is built from TRBV30 and TRBJ1-1, with D possibly TRBD1 on 5 matching bases. CDR3 length equals 11 residues. The germline gives CDR1 GTSNPN, CDR2 SVGIG (reference sequence). V lost 8 bases to trimming and J lost 1 base, with 8 bases between them. The CDR3, as DNA: TGTGCCGGGACCGGGAACACTGAAGCTTTCTTT. Translating gives CAGTGNTEAFF.

J is TRBJ2-1 and V is TRBV7-2; D is unresolved. CDR1 SGHTA and CDR2 FQGNSA come from the germline V gene. The CDR3 consists of 12 residues. The V gene lost 5 bases and the J gene lost 12 bases, with 14 bases spanning the gap. CDR3 sequence (DNA): TGTGCCAGCAGCCAAATAAGGGTCGGGCAGTTCTTC. The encoded protein is CASSQIRVGQFF. The full variable domain, its missing parts supplied by reference TRBV7-2 and TRBJ2-1, is GAGVSQSPSNKVTEKGKDVELRCDPISGHTALYWYRQSLGQGLEFLIYFQGNSAPDKSGLPSDRFSAERTGGSVSTLTIQRTQQEDSAVYLCASSQIRVGQFFGPGTRLTVL.

This clonotype was counted between two and nine times. The gene calls are TRBV13 and TRBJ1-6, with a tentative D call TRBD1 (6 bases). The CDR3 spans 14 residues. The germline V gene encodes CDR1 PRHDT and CDR2 FYEKMQ (reference sequence). V was shortened by 5 bases and J by 7 bases, with 12 bases between the two germline ends. The CDR3 DNA is TGTGCCAGCAGCCCCGAGGGGGGGAATTCACCCCTCCACTTT. It yields the protein CASSPEGGNSPLHF.

The chain has TRBV5-4 and TRBJ2-5; maybe TRBD1 (5 bases). V lost 4 bases to trimming and J lost 5 bases, with 15 bases between them. CDR1 is SGHNT and CDR2 is YYREEE in the germline V gene (reference sequence). The CDR3 loop spans 14 amino acids. The CDR3 here is CASSRTSQEETQYF. Here the CDR3 DNA reads TGTGCCAGCAGCCGGACAAGCCAAGAGGAGACCCAGTACTTC.

V gene TRBV18 combines with J gene TRBJ2-1, with a tentative D call TRBD2 (6 bases). CDR1 is KGHSH, CDR2 LQKENI, per germline. The CDR3 length is 15 residues. Trimming cost V 1 base and J 6 bases, with 13 bases left between them. The CDR3 spells CASSPQSGTLNEQFF. In DNA form, the CDR3 reads TGTGCCAGCTCACCACAGTCAGGGACTCTCAATGAGCAGTTCTTC.

The chain recombines TRBV15 with TRBJ2-7; D gene unclear. Germline V lookup: CDR1 LNHNV, CDR2 YYDKDF (reference sequence). The CDR3 covers 14 residues. The germline V and J ends were trimmed by 0 bases and 3 bases, with 9 bases remaining between them. CDR3 DNA: TGTGCCACCAGCAGAGATCTGGGCAACTACGAGCAGTACTTC. Encoded protein: CATSRDLGNYEQYF.

This chain links TRBV20-1 with TRBJ2-7; D ambiguous. V lost 7 bases, J lost 0 bases, and 16 bases lay in between. The CDR3 totals 14 residues. Germline CDR1 DFQATT, CDR2 SNEGSKA (reference sequence). CDR3 residues: CSVEDEYLSYEQYF. The CDR3 DNA sequence: TGCAGTGTCGAGGACGAATACCTCTCCTACGAGCAGTACTTC.

The CDR3 sequence is CASSATGTRRNEQFF. CDR3 nucleotide sequence: TGCGCCAGCAGCGCGACCGGGACTAGGAGGAATGAGCAGTTCTTC. The chain joins TRBV5-1 to TRBJ2-1; 8 positions match TRBD2. CDR3 length: 15 amino acids. Germline CDR1 is SGHRS and CDR2 is YFSETQ. V shed 4 bases and J 7 bases; nucleotides not matched to a gene: 10.

This chain joins TRBV30 and TRBJ2-5; the D gene is possibly TRBD2 (5 bases). The CDR3 consists of 14 residues. Germline assignment: CDR1 GTSNPN and CDR2 SVGIG (reference sequence). Trimming removed 5 bases from V and 5 bases from J, with 18 bases in between. The CDR3 nucleotides are TGTGCCTGGGATGGCCCAACAAGAGGGGAGACCCAGTACTTC. Translation: CAWDGPTRGETQYF.

This chain links TRBV5-1 with TRBJ2-5; D uncertain. CDR1 SGHRS and CDR2 YFSETQ come from the germline V gene. V was shortened by 3 bases and J by 0 bases, with 9 bases between the two germline ends. This CDR3 is built from 14 residues. The CDR3 DNA sequence: TGCGCCAGCAGCTCCTCATGGAACCAAGAGACCCAGTACTTC. Translated, it gives CASSSSWNQETQYF.